One and the same sample provided the 5 T cell receptor beta chains below, sequenced in a study of patients and donors after allogeneic stem cell transplantation. TCRdb re-called the RT-PCR reads through MiXCR, storing one row per CDR3 protein. The sample holds some 160,000 distinct CDR3 sequences, about 24% seen once. The sequencing sample was made of blood, either unsorted or a sorted T cell fraction (not recorded which). These receptors came from a human donor who was either an allogeneic HSCT recipient or a stem cell or donor lymphocyte infusion donor (not recorded which). It is not recorded whose cells these are; they may come from a transplant donor.

Worth noting for this clonotype: At one of its ends the junction is not consistent with the germline gene, which may arise from a read error. The chain joins TRBV25-1 to TRBJ2-7, with 9 bases fitting TRBD1. The CDR3 contains 15 residues. CDR1 is MGHDK, CDR2 SYGVNS, per germline. Here the CDR3 reads CAISDLTGGSYEQYF. The CDR3, as DNA: TGTGCCATCAGTGACTTGACAGGGGGCTCCTACGAGCAGTACTTC.

This chain joins TRBV20-1 and TRBJ2-7; no definite D call. V dropped 0 bases and J dropped 4 bases, with 13 bases sitting between them. Germline loops: CDR1 DFQATT, CDR2 SNEGSKA (reference sequence). The CDR3 extends over 14 amino acids. CDR3 sequence: CSARDRVGSYEQYF. DNA for the CDR3: TGCAGTGCTAGAGATCGAGTTGGGTCGTACGAGCAGTACTTC.

This clonotype came up a few times. V usage is TRBV12-3 or TRBV12-4 and J usage is TRBJ2-5, with D perhaps matching TRBD2 (6 bases). The ends were cut back, 7 bases at V and 2 bases at J, with 14 bases in the middle. The CDR3 runs 14 residues. The CDR3 sequence: CASTRREEQETQYF. CDR3 nucleotide sequence: TGTGCCAGCACCCGAAGGGAGGAGCAAGAGACCCAGTACTTC.

V and J are TRBV12-3 or TRBV12-4 and TRBJ2-7; TRBD1 matches 7 bases. The V and J ends lost 4 bases and 1 base, in that order; junction bases with no gene match: 4. The CDR3 runs 14 residues. CDR3 DNA: TGTGCCAGCAGTTCAACGACAGGGTCCTACGAGCAGTACTTC. Protein: CASSSTTGSYEQYF.

The chain carries TRBV14 and TRBJ1-1; 12 nucleotides align to TRBD1. Germline lookup yields CDR1 SGHDN and CDR2 FVKESK. This CDR3 has 14 amino acids. V lost 4 bases to trimming and J lost 10 bases; unmatched junction nucleotides: 7. CDR3 nucleotides: TGTGCCAGCAGCCCCCGGGACAGGGGGCGAGGAGCTTTCTTT. Residues: CASSPRDRGRGAFF.